The 9 T cell receptor beta chains in this list originate from one sample, sequenced in a study of T cells in Graves' hyperthyroidism and ophthalmopathy. The TCR beta CDR3 regions underwent amplification using RNA transcripts as the source. Using the HTBI primer set, a first-round RT-PCR was run on the TCR CDR3. TCRdb fed the multiplex PCR reads into MiXCR, producing one record per CDR3 protein. Counted here are some 570,000 distinct CDR3 sequences, over 15% occurring once; the ten biggest clones make up approximately 18%. Material: blood. These receptors came from a woman younger than 30 with Graves' ophthalmopathy.

This clonotype was seen ten or more times. CDR3 coding DNA: TGTGCCAGCAGTTCAGAGGTGACTAATGAAAAACTGTTTTTT. It yields the protein CASSSEVTNEKLFF. The chain uses TRBV7-9 and TRBJ1-4; D gene unclear. This CDR3 spans 14 amino acids. The germline gives CDR1 SEHNR, CDR2 FQNEAQ (reference sequence). V was trimmed by 6 bases and J by 2 bases, leaving 10 bases between them. The full variable domain, in which reference TRBV7-9 and TRBJ1-4 provide the parts outside the CDR3, is DTGVSQNPRHKITKRGQNVTFRCDPISEHNRLYWYRQTLGQGPEFLTYFQNEAQLEKSRLLSDRFSAERPKGSFSTLEIQRTEQGDSAMYLCASSSEVTNEKLFFGSGTQLSVL.

The table lists this clonotype with many counts. This chain links TRBV6-1 with TRBJ2-7; TRBD1 matches 8 bases. From germline, CDR1 is MNHNS and CDR2 SASEGT. With 4 bases clipped from V and 3 bases from J, the junction kept 14 bases outside the gene matches. The CDR3 consists of 17 residues. CDR3 DNA sequence: TGTGCCAGCAGTGCCAGGGACAGGTCCAACCCAAGCTACGAGCAGTACTTC. Translated, it gives CASSARDRSNPSYEQYF.

This clonotype appeared a few times. The chain uses TRBV5-1 and TRBJ2-1; TRBD1 matches 7 bases. The length of the CDR3 is 15 residues. V lost 2 bases to trimming and J lost 5 bases; unmatched junction nucleotides: 7. Germline V lookup: CDR1 SGHRS, CDR2 YFSETQ. CDR3 nucleotides: TGCGCCAGCAGCTTAGGGACAGACAACGACAATGAGCAGTTCTTC. Encoded protein: CASSLGTDNDNEQFF.

The genes are TRBV6-2 or TRBV6-3 and TRBJ2-2; TRBD2 agrees at 11 bases. Per the germline V gene, CDR1 is MNHEY and CDR2 is SVGEGT. With 1 base clipped from V and 4 bases from J, the junction kept 8 bases outside the gene matches. This CDR3 contains 18 residues. The CDR3: CASSYYPGLAGFTGELFF. The CDR3 DNA follows: TGTGCCAGCAGTTACTACCCCGGACTAGCGGGTTTCACCGGGGAGCTGTTTTTT.

This clonotype was seen at least ten times. The V gene is TRBV20-1, the J gene TRBJ1-6, with D possibly matching TRBD1 (6 bases). V lost 3 bases and J lost 7, with 16 bases in between. CDR1 DFQATT and CDR2 SNEGSKA come from the germline V gene (reference sequence). The CDR3 runs to 15 residues. CDR3 region: CSARAKQGWNSPLHF. As DNA, the CDR3 is TGCAGTGCTAGGGCCAAACAGGGTTGGAATTCACCCCTCCACTTT.

This clonotype was observed many times. V and J are TRBV13 and TRBJ2-5, with 9 bases matching TRBD1. The V segment lost 0 bases and the J segment 5 bases; nucleotides outside the gene matches: 1. CDR1 is PRHDT, CDR2 FYEKMQ, per germline (reference sequence). The CDR3 is 14 amino acids. For the CDR3, the DNA is TGTGCCAGCAGCTTAGGAGGACAGGGGGAGACCCAGTACTTC. Protein: CASSLGGQGETQYF.

With respect to this clonotype: With a much larger clone just one base away, this may be a read error. The chain combines TRBV10-3 with TRBJ1-4, with TRBD1 as a possible D gene (6 bases). Trimming pared 4 bases from V and 3 bases from J, leaving 12 bases between. CDR1 is ENHRY, CDR2 SYGVKD, per germline. This CDR3 comprises 15 residues. CDR3 sequence reads: CAISGRQGPNEKLFF. DNA for the CDR3: TGTGCCATCAGTGGCCGTCAGGGGCCTAATGAAAAACTGTTTTTT.

This clonotype has a count of ten or more. V is TRBV7-2 and J is TRBJ2-1, with D possibly being TRBD2 (6 bases). This CDR3 has 15 residues. With 4 bases removed from V and 6 bases from J, the gap between germline ends came to 16 bases. CDR1 SGHTA and CDR2 FQGNSA come from the germline V gene. CDR3 sequence: CASSSPLGAGNEQFF. CDR3 sequence (DNA): TGTGCCAGCAGCTCCCCTTTGGGAGCGGGCAATGAGCAGTTCTTC.

This clonotype was seen repeatedly, ten times or more. This chain links TRBV5-1 with TRBJ2-7; tentatively, D is TRBD1 (5 bases). Trimming took 7 bases from V and 4 from J, leaving 12 bases between them. Germline CDR1 and CDR2: SGHRS and YFSETQ. There are 12 residues in the CDR3. The CDR3 DNA is TGCGCCAGCGGCCATACAGGTTACGAGCAGTACTTC. Translation gives CASGHTGYEQYF.